This T cell receptor (beta chain) is drawn from a study of T cells in Graves' hyperthyroidism and ophthalmopathy. Concerning this clonotype itself: Its antigen is currently unknown.

From germline, CDR1 is SGHTA and CDR2 FQGTGA. This CDR3 has 14 amino acids. With V trimmed by 5 bases and J by 6 bases, 7 bases remained unmatched. Stable Graves' hyperthyroidism denoted no ophthalmopathy progression over 18 months. Newly diagnosed patients aged 18 to 65 had hyperthyroidism of under 2 months' duration. Study-level findings and limits: Appearing also in blood were most of the thyroid clonotypes expanded above 0.001. It was a median roughly six months before onset that the model predicted ophthalmopathy.

TCR beta CDR3 region amplification was performed from RNA transcripts. The HTBI primer set drove a first-round RT-PCR of the TCR CDR3. TCRdb re-analysed the multiplex PCR reads in MiXCR, keeping a single row per CDR3 protein. The sample shows 92,000 or so distinct CDR3 sequences, under 65% of them seen only once. The receptor comes from a woman in her 40s with Graves' hyperthyroidism. The material sequenced was blood. The chain employs TRBV7-3 and TRBJ2-7; 10 nucleotides match TRBD1. The chain's CDR3 is CASSDSRTGGEQYF. CDR3 bases: TGTGCCAGCAGCGACAGTAGGACAGGGGGCGAGCAGTACTTC.